The present entry profiles one TCR beta chain with its context. Antigen unknown. This sample is part of a study of Tregs in tolerant kidney transplant recipients. Study overall: FACS sorting followed a roughly six-day coculture of CFSE-labeled recipient PBMCs with irradiated graft donor PBMCs.

Germline assignment: CDR1 LGHNA and CDR2 YNFKEQ. This CDR3 has 17 amino acids. Trimming shortened V by 3 bases and J by 1 base, and 16 bases separated the two germline ends. Profiling relied on immunoSEQ multiplex PCR, and the TCRdb table lists in-frame clones only, not all of them. The sample lists approximately 1,500 clones, about 87% occurring once. The specimen was CD4+ T cells from blood cultured with allogeneic cells. The sequence was obtained from a human donor in good health. The chain joins TRBV4-2 to TRBJ1-5, with D possibly being TRBD1 (5 bases). CDR3 amino acids: CASSQEVPGFSNQPQHF. In nucleotides, the CDR3 is TGTGCCAGCAGCCAGGAGGTACCAGGGTTCAGCAATCAGCCCCAGCATTTT.